The source of this TCR beta chain is a study of cytomegalovirus exposure and HLA in healthy donors (dated by TCRdb to 2016 to 2017). Regarding the complete study: According to an earlier analysis of several hundred of the donors, some 180 million T cells yielded over 100 million unique TCR beta sequences and around 300 Gb of sequence data. An early release covering about 600 HLA-typed donors comprised approximately 290 gigabases of sequencing data and 65 million to 100 million unique TCR sequences. The genetic ancestry cluster associated with self-reported Caucasian donors included roughly four fifths of the 398 genotyped donors. The study aimed to test whether signatures of past pathogen exposure could be identified by cataloging public T cell receptors. The study profiled the T cell repertoires of approximately 700 subjects by immunosequencing and related them to cytomegalovirus serostatus. In addition to the first cohort of approximately 650 subjects, a separate validation cohort of approximately 120 different subjects was used. High-throughput TCR immunosequencing, statistical association of individual TCRs with disease status, and machine learning were combined to predict cytomegalovirus infection status. A later analysis re-examined previously published TCR beta repertoires from just over 650 donors and added high-resolution HLA genotyping to investigate patterns of TCR occurrence. In the later analysis, no new phenotypic data were used to find candidate immune exposures; instead, reliance was placed on TCR beta sequences and their occurrence across donors. An earlier analysis of nearly 600 of the donors applied high-throughput TCR beta sequencing to assess whether each TCR beta V gene segment acted as functional or pseudogenic. Donor age, sex, ethnicity and CMV serostatus were collected together with the repertoire data. A later genetic analysis took genome-wide SNP genotypes for about 65% of the 666 donors and used that subset as a discovery cohort. All discovery cohort repertoires had been generated on a single sequencing platform. Class I and class II HLA loci were covered by the typing at four-digit resolution. The number of typed donors differed by locus: roughly 629-630 for A, B, C, DRB1 and DQB1; some 500 for DQA1; around 580 for DPA1; and 400 to 480 for DPB1. About five DR-DQ haplotypes were handled as single units for association and clustering because linkage in the cohort was strong. Among some 400 genotyped donors of the cohort, an average of approximately 240,000 unique TCR beta nucleotide sequences was sequenced per donor, of which roughly 17% were non-productive.

Results and caveats for the whole study, not just this receptor: The authors suggested that the approach could potentially be extended to other disease states and immunological phenotypes. Across donors, most TCR sequences were observed very rarely, whereas some public TCRs were present in many individuals. Because HLA typing was missing for some donors at each locus, association tests included only the typed subset. Strong co-occurrence of HLA alleles, especially DR and DQ, made assigning TCR associations to individual alleles difficult. Roughly uniform sequencing depth across donors was assumed in presence/absence analyses, although this assumption may not hold. In both the original and validation cohorts, the classifier was reported to diagnose cytomegalovirus status with high specificity and sensitivity. In an earlier analysis of more than 450 of the donors, most TCR beta V segments were observed in productive rearrangements about 90% or about 30% of the time, broadly matching IMGT annotations. According to a later analysis, parvovirus B19, influenza, CMV and Epstein-Barr virus appeared linked to several top co-occurrence clusters. A later analysis associated some 17,000 TCR beta sequences with specific HLA alleles at a false discovery rate of 0.05. Because counts were too low, around 18 rarely observed V segments, including chromosome 9 orphons, were left out of the earlier analysis of 587 of the donors. V-gene and J-gene trimming of TCR beta chains was associated with a missense DCLRE1C variant in a later genetic analysis, and the association was replicated in an independent cohort. According to a later genetic analysis, donors in an Asian-associated ancestry cluster had fewer N-insertions in productive TCRs than the approximately 670-donor mean. In a later analysis, HLA-associated TCR beta chains showed more clonal expansion and lower generation probabilities than non-associated chains that were equally common. For the cohort, immune exposure information was limited to CMV serostatus. The 87-base-pair reads could not distinguish some IMGT-functional V segments, including TRBV6-2 and TRBV6-3, so those segments were excluded. A further reported finding was that TCR beta sequences accurately predicted the HLA-A and HLA-B alleles for most subjects in the first cohort. Most CMV-associated TCR beta chains appeared to be HLA-restricted in a later analysis, and the HLA associations seemed to be driven largely by CMV exposure. The study listed 164 TCR beta chains as associated with cytomegalovirus. Linkage disequilibrium might explain the correlated functional status among segregating V segments, but an unknown experimental factor could not be excluded. In a later analysis, TCR association rates were found to vary across HLA loci, with the most associated TCRs seen for DRB1 alleles and the fewest for HLA-C alleles. A few of the identified cytomegalovirus-associated TCR beta chains were confirmed in vitro to be specific for cytomegalovirus antigens. Only TCR beta chains were sequenced in this cohort, and the absence of alpha or paired-chain data limited detectable features. A cluster of highly shared sequence variants was judged likely to be a technical artifact of the sequencing pipeline.

To note about this clone: The clone's antigen remains unknown. No base qualities exist here, and no much larger clone lies one base off it.

The library came from the immunoSEQ multiplex PCR assay. For the multiplex PCR, a mixture combining 60 forward primers for TCR Vbeta segments and 13 reverse primers for TCR Jbeta segments was used. A multiplex PCR assay on genomic DNA amplified the CDR3 region of rearranged TCR beta genes. On the Illumina HiSeq System, the amplified TCR beta libraries were sequenced as 87-base-pair reads. The source study handled its data this way. A later analysis tallied around 87 million unique TCR beta chains across the approximately 670 repertoires, and some 10 million of those chains were shared by two or more donors. To remove PCR and sequencing errors, raw reads were error-corrected and collapsed into unique sequences using a nearest-neighbor algorithm that merged closely related sequences. V, D and J gene segments were assigned by aligning CDR3 sequences to IMGT reference sequences. For a sequence to be retained, a match of at least six nucleotides to both a V gene segment and a J gene segment was required. Rearrangements were classified as productive when the CDR3 lacked stop codons and remained in frame with V and J, and all other rearrangements were classified as non-productive. Following IMGT convention, CDR3 was defined as the stretch from the second conserved V-encoded cysteine up to the conserved J-encoded phenylalanine. Sequences without an unambiguous match to a single V gene segment were excluded from the earlier analysis of over 500 of the donors. An earlier analysis of a few hundred of the donors classified V segments as functional when productive rearrangements were above 56.7% and as segregating when the standard deviation between donors was above 5%. A statistical classification framework was built for diagnosing cytomegalovirus status from the catalog of TCR beta chain sequences. In a later analysis, V and J genes were assigned by comparing TCR nucleotide sequences against IMGT/GENE-DB human TR gene sequences. A later analysis assigned CDR3 sequences and most-parsimonious VDJ recombination scenarios with the TCRdist pipeline. A later analysis defined each TCR beta chain by its CDR3 amino acid sequence plus V-gene family, and excluded reads lacking a unique V-gene family. A later analysis removed over 500 highly shared, low-generation-probability nucleotide sequences to deal with suspected cross-contamination and a sequencing artifact. For each public chain, a later analysis derived a clonal expansion index from normalized ranks of inferred template counts within each repertoire. A later analysis computed generation probabilities with a VDJ recombination model fitted to out-of-frame rearrangements, and checked the results against IGoR. In a later analysis, hypergeometric tests were used to score TCR-TCR, TCR-HLA and TCR-CMV co-occurrence, with a repertoire-size bias correction applied to TCR pairs. To estimate false discovery rates, a later analysis permuted the HLA or CMV assignments 20 times. In a later analysis, co-occurring TCRs were grouped with DBSCAN, and TCRdist sequence similarity was added when clustering was performed within HLA-allele-positive subsets. For co-occurrence clustering, repertoires with fewer than 30,000 or more than 120,000 public chains were excluded, along with roughly 5 repertoires with anomalous nucleotide sharing. The table comes from immuneACCESS by way of TCRdb, which keeps in-frame sequences with V and J called. Part of the clones is missing from these tables; in studies checked, under half for an unresolved V gene and the rest for unknown reasons. From that table come the V and J calls and clone size; the DNA was used to work out D and trimming. This sample lists tens of thousands of clones; more than 70% were detected once. The ten largest make up 2.2% of the sample.

The cohort comprised fewer than 750 healthy bone marrow donors. At the time of sampling, all cohort members were nominally healthy, though unrecorded immune exposures were likely present. The donor tested CMV seronegative, placing the donor among the 350 to 400 seronegative members of the cohort. A peripheral blood sample was provided by each donor, and peripheral blood mononuclear cells were used for TCR beta sequencing. Genomic DNA was extracted from the blood cell samples with the Qiagen DNeasy Blood Extraction Kit. Trimming removed 2 bases from V and 1 base from J, leaving 11 bases between the germline ends. The germline V gene (reference sequence) gives CDR1 as PRHDT and CDR2 as FYEKMQ. The CDR3, cysteine through phenylalanine, is 15 amino acids long. Only the CDR3 DNA stays, 45 bases, in frame from base 1.

The source material was PBMCs. The rearranged segments are TRBV13 and TRBJ1-2, with TRBD1 as a weak D call on 5 bases. This receptor was identified in a man aged 35 to 55 in good health and CMV-seronegative. This receptor has the CDR3 CASSLRAGLNYGYTF. The DNA sequence is TGTGCCAGCAGCTTAAGGGCAGGGCTTAACTATGGCTACACCTTC.